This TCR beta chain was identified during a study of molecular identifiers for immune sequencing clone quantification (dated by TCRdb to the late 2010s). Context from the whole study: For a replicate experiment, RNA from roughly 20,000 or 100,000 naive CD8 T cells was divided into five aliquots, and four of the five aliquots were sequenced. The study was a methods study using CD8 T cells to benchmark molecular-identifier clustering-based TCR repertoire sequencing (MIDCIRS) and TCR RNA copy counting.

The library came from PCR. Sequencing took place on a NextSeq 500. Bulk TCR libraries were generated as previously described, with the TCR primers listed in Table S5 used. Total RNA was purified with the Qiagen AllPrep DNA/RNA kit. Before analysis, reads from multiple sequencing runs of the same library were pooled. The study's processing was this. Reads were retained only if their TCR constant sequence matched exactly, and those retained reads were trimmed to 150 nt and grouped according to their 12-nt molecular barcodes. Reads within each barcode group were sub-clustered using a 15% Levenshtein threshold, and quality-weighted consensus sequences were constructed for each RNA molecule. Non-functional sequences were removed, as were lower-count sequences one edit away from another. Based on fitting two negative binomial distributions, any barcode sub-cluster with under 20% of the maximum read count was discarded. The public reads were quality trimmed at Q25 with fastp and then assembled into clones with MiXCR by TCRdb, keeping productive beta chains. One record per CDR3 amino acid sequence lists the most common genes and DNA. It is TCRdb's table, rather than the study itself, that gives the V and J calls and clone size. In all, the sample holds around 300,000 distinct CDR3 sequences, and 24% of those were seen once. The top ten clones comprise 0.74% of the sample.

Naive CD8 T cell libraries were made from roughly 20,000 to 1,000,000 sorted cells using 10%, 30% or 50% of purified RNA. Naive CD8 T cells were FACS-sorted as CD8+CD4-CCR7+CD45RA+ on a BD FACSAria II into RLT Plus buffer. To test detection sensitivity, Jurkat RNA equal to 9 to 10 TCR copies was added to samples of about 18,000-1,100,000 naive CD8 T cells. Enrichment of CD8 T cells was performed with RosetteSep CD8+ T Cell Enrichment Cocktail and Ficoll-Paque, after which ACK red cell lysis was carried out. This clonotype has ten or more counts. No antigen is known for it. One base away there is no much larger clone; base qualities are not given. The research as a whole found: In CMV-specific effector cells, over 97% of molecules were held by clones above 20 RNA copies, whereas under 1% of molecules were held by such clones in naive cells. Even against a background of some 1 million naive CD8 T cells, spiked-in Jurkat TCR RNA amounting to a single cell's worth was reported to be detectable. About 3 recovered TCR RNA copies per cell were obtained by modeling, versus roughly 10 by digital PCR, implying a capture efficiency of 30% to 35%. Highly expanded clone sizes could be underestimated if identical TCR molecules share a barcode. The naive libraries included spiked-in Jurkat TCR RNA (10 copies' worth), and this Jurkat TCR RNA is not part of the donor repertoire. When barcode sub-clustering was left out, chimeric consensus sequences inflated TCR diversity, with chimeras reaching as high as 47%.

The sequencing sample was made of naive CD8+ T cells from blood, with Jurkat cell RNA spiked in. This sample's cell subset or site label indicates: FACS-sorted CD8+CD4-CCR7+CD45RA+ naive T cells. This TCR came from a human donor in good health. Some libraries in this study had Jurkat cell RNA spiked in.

The CDR3 in this case is CASSLRSGIDTQYF. The nucleotide sequence is TGTGCCAGCAGTTTAAGATCAGGAATAGATACGCAGTATTTT. The receptor chain draws on TRBV27 and TRBJ2-3, with no confident D gene call. CDR3 length: 14 amino acids, cysteine to phenylalanine. Only the CDR3 portion is preserved as DNA: 42 bases, with reading frame beginning at the first base. CDR1 MNHEY and CDR2 SMNVEV were looked up in the germline V gene (reference sequence). At the junction V is shortened by 2 bases and J by 5 bases, with 11 bases in between.